The 23 T cell receptor beta chains listed next were all sequenced from one sample in a study of PD-L1 blockade in urothelial cancer. Stated time point: pretreatment peripheral blood. The protocol was immunoSEQ multiplex PCR, while the TCRdb copy is restricted to in-frame clones and leaves out a portion. The sample shows more than 45,000 clones, 80% to 85% of them seen only once. The sample was PBMCs, taken around atezolizumab (anti-PD-L1) treatment. The receptors come from a man aged 45-60 years with urothelial cancer.

The chain recombines TRBV19 with TRBJ1-2; D is possibly TRBD1 (6 bases). The CDR3 consists of 14 residues. The germline V gene encodes CDR1 LNHDA and CDR2 SQIVND (reference sequence). The V and J ends lost 5 bases and 6 bases respectively, with 16 bases between them. CDR3 residues: CASSLSTGTNGYTF. CDR3 bases: TGTGCCAGTAGTTTGAGCACAGGGACGAATGGCTACACCTTC.

The J gene is TRBJ2-5, the V gene TRBV29-1; TRBD2 agrees at 7 bases. With 5 bases clipped from V and 4 bases from J, the junction kept 7 bases outside the gene matches. Germline CDR1 SQVTM, CDR2 ANQGSEA. There are 13 residues in the CDR3. This chain's CDR3 is CSVRWSGGETQYF. The DNA for the CDR3 is TGCAGCGTTAGATGGTCGGGAGGAGAGACCCAGTACTTC.

For this clone: A junction end diverges from the germline sequence, so it may reflect a read error. V is TRBV7-7 and J is TRBJ2-1, with D perhaps matching TRBD1 (6 bases). CDR1 is SSHAT and CDR2 is FNYEAQ in the germline V gene (reference sequence). The CDR3 totals 13 residues. CDR3 sequence reads: CASSLRAGDEQFF. CDR3 DNA: TGTGCTAGCAGCTTAAGGGCAGGGGATGAGCAGTTCTTC.

This chain joins TRBV7-6 and TRBJ2-5; no clear D gene. CDR3 length equals 15 residues. Trimming cost V 1 base and J 5 bases, with 14 bases left between them. From germline, CDR1 is SGHVS and CDR2 FNYEAQ. DNA for the CDR3: TGTGCCAGCAGCTTAGGCAGGCAGAAATCGGAGACCCAGTACTTC. The encoded protein is CASSLGRQKSETQYF.

This chain joins TRBV5-1 and TRBJ1-2, with no clear D. The V end was cut by 4 bases, the J end by 5 bases, with 15 bases between. The CDR3 sequence is 14 residues long. Germline values: CDR1 SGHRS, CDR2 YFSETQ. CDR3 nucleotide sequence: TGCGCCAGCAGCGACCCATTGGCGGATTATGGCTACACCTTC. Translating it yields CASSDPLADYGYTF.

The chain is built from TRBV7-9 and TRBJ1-1; 7 bases agree with TRBD1. The V gene end was trimmed by 5 bases and the J gene end by 4 bases; junction bases not matched to a gene: 7. This CDR3 is built from 14 residues. Germline V gives CDR1 SEHNR, CDR2 FQNEAQ (reference sequence). CDR3 loop: CASSPTQGSTEAFF. The CDR3 DNA reads TGTGCCAGCAGCCCAACACAGGGGAGCACTGAAGCTTTCTTT.

The V gene is TRBV7-8, the J gene TRBJ1-1; no definite D call. Germline V gene sequence: CDR1 SGHVS, CDR2 FQNEAQ. The CDR3 sequence is 15 residues long. Trimming took off 1 base at V and 10 bases at J, with 19 bases between the two ends. CDR3: CASSLESQALGAAFF. Written as DNA, the CDR3 is TGTGCCAGCAGCTTAGAGTCGCAGGCCCTCGGCGCAGCTTTCTTT.

V gene TRBV7-9 combines with J gene TRBJ1-1; TRBD1 matches at 8 bases. This CDR3 has 13 residues. Germline CDR1 and CDR2: SEHNR and FQNEAQ (reference sequence). The V gene end was trimmed by 8 bases and the J gene end by 4 bases; junction bases not matched to a gene: 6. CDR3 in DNA: TGTGCCAGCCTCACCACAGGGGGCACTGAAGCTTTCTTT. Amino acid sequence: CASLTTGGTEAFF.

This clone was observed a few times. This chain links TRBV18 with TRBJ1-5; TRBD1 matches at 9 bases. Trimming at V came to 4 bases and at J to 7 bases, leaving 5 bases not matched to a gene. CDR1 KGHSH and CDR2 LQKENI come from the germline V gene. The CDR3 is 14 residues long. CDR3 bases: TGTGCCAGCTCACGGGACAGGGAGCCCCAGCCCCAGCATTTT. Residues: CASSRDREPQPQHF.

V and J are TRBV2 and TRBJ2-7, with D possibly TRBD2 on 6 matching bases. The CDR3 has 16 residues. V was pared by 6 bases and J by 6 bases, with 24 bases between. CDR1 and CDR2 from the germline V gene are SNHLY and FYNNEI. The DNA of the CDR3 is TGTGCCAGCAGCAAACGGGAGACGGAGTCGCGAGTCGAGCAGTACTTC. Protein: CASSKRETESRVEQYF. The variable domain in full, with the rest retrieved from reference TRBV2 and TRBJ2-7, is EPEVTQTPSHQVTQMGQEVILRCVPISNHLYFYWYRQILGQKVEFLVSFYNNEISEKSEIFDDQFSVERPDGSNFTLKIRSTKLEDSAMYFCASSKRETESRVEQYFGPGTRLTVT.

This clone was counted a single time. V gene TRBV4-1 combines with J gene TRBJ2-7; possibly TRBD2 for D (6 bases). The germline gives CDR1 MGHRA, CDR2 YSYEKL. Trimming left V 3 bases short and J 0 bases short, with 15 bases between. CDR3 length: 16 amino acids. CDR3 coding DNA: TGCGCCAGCAGCCACCCAGGGACTCTTAGCTCCTACGAGCAGTACTTC. Its protein is CASSHPGTLSSYEQYF.

This sequence joins TRBV11-2 and TRBJ2-5; D perhaps matches TRBD2 (6 bases). The germline V and J ends were trimmed by 4 bases and 5 bases, with 20 bases remaining between them. Germline CDR1 SGHAT, CDR2 FQNNGV. This CDR3 region has 16 residues. Written as DNA, the CDR3 is TGTGCCAGCAGCTCCCACAATAGCGGAGGCGGGGAGACCCAGTACTTC. Amino acid sequence: CASSSHNSGGGETQYF.

The chain combines TRBV5-8 with TRBJ1-1; 7 nucleotides line up with TRBD1. Germline CDR1 is SGHTS and CDR2 is YDEGEE. The CDR3 totals 16 residues. With V trimmed by 5 bases and J by 1 base, 11 bases remained unmatched. The CDR3 region has the DNA TGTGCCAGCAGTTTCAGAGCGACAGGGAGGAACACTGAAGCTTTCTTT. Its translation: CASSFRATGRNTEAFF. Full variable domain (rest looked up from reference TRBV5-8 and TRBJ1-1): EAGVTQSPTHLIKTRGQQATLRCSPISGHTSVYWYQQALGLGLQFLLWYDEGEERNRGNFPPRFSGRQFPNYSSELNVNALELEDSALYLCASSFRATGRNTEAFFGQGTRLTVV.

This clone was detected only once. The J gene is TRBJ2-2, the V gene TRBV14, with 7 bases fitting TRBD1. CDR1 is SGHDN and CDR2 is FVKESK in the germline V gene. CDR3 length: 14 amino acids. With 1 base clipped from V and 7 bases from J, the junction kept 3 bases outside the gene matches. The CDR3 loop is CASSQGPGGGELFF. CDR3 nucleotides: TGTGCCAGCAGCCAAGGCCCAGGGGGCGGGGAGCTGTTTTTT.

V and J are TRBV7-2 and TRBJ2-1; 7 bases are a match to TRBD1. The CDR3 runs to 14 residues. The germline gives CDR1 SGHTA, CDR2 FQGNSA. Trimming removed 1 base from V and 10 bases from J; junction bases left unmatched: 7. DNA for the CDR3: TGTGCCAGCAGCTTAGATCAGGGGGTCGGGGAGCAGTTCTTC. It yields the protein CASSLDQGVGEQFF.

V gene TRBV19 combines with J gene TRBJ1-1, with 8 bases that match TRBD1. CDR1 is LNHDA, CDR2 SQIVND, per germline (reference sequence). This CDR3 has 17 residues. J lost 0 bases, V lost 6 bases, and 12 bases had no gene match. This CDR3 is CASSLPGTGLMNTEAFF. The CDR3 region has the DNA TGTGCCAGTAGCCTACCCGGGACAGGTTTGATGAACACTGAAGCTTTCTTT.

The chain combines TRBV6-1 with TRBJ2-1; D is possibly TRBD2 (6 bases). V lost 5 bases, J lost 5 bases, and 16 bases lay in between. Germline V lookup: CDR1 MNHNS, CDR2 SASEGT. CDR3 length: 15 residues. CDR3 loop: CASSLLHGSNNEQFF. DNA for the CDR3: TGTGCCAGCAGTTTACTACACGGGAGCAACAATGAGCAGTTCTTC.

The rearrangement uses TRBV6-1 and TRBJ1-5; 10 bases match TRBD1. Germline CDR1 and CDR2: MNHNS and SASEGT. The V and J ends lost 4 bases and 4 bases, in that order; junction bases with no gene match: 13. This CDR3 is 18 amino acids long. The CDR3 region is CASSGPTGGPSINQPQHF. Here the CDR3 DNA reads TGTGCCAGCAGTGGGCCGACAGGGGGCCCTTCGATAAATCAGCCCCAGCATTTT.

This chain links TRBV5-1 with TRBJ2-7; 7 nucleotides match TRBD2. V was pared by 4 bases and J by 2 bases, with 9 bases of the junction left unmatched. The CDR3 runs to 15 residues. Germline-derived CDR1 and CDR2 are SGHRS and YFSETQ. The CDR3 DNA reads as TGCGCCAGCAGCAGAACTAGCGTGGATACCTACGAGCAGTACTTC. Its translation is CASSRTSVDTYEQYF.

This rearrangement joins TRBV18 to TRBJ2-1, with D possibly being TRBD2 (6 bases). The CDR3 consists of 12 residues. V was pared by 2 bases and J by 11 bases, with 10 bases between. Germline CDR1 is KGHSH and CDR2 is LQKENI. Here the CDR3 DNA reads TGTGCCAGCTCACCAGGGGGGAGCCAGCAGTTCTTC. Protein sequence: CASSPGGSQQFF.

Comment on this clone: The same CDR3 is also encoded by other DNA sequences in this sample. This chain uses TRBV6-1 with TRBJ2-7; 12 bases are shared with TRBD2. The CDR3 loop spans 16 amino acids. V lost 4 bases and J lost 0; bases outside the gene matches: 4. Germline-derived CDR1 and CDR2 are MNHNS and SASEGT. The CDR3 loop reads CASSGLAGVSSYEQYF. In nucleotides, the CDR3 is TGTGCCAGCAGTGGACTAGCGGGAGTCTCCTCCTACGAGCAGTACTTC.

This chain uses TRBV27 with TRBJ1-1, with D perhaps matching TRBD1 (5 bases). Germline values: CDR1 MNHEY, CDR2 SMNVEV (reference sequence). Trimming removed 1 base from V and 3 bases from J, with 9 bases in between. This CDR3 is built from 14 residues. The CDR3 protein is CASSLLRGDTEAFF. In DNA form, the CDR3 reads TGTGCCAGCAGTTTATTACGGGGGGACACTGAAGCTTTCTTT.

This sequence joins TRBV19 and TRBJ2-5, with 12 bases identical to TRBD2. V shed 6 bases and J 7 bases; nucleotides not matched to a gene: 6. The germline V gene encodes CDR1 LNHDA and CDR2 SQIVND (reference sequence). This CDR3 is 14 amino acids long. CDR3 residues: CASRTTSGRGTQYF. The DNA of the CDR3 is TGTGCCAGTAGAACGACTAGCGGGAGAGGGACCCAGTACTTC.